This T cell receptor (beta chain) was found in a study of blood T cell repertoires in COVID-19. Sequencing used immunoSEQ multiplex PCR; TCRdb keeps in-frame clones, though not all of them. The table has roughly 250,000 clones, approximately 84% seen once. This clone was counted once. Germline V gives CDR1 LNHDA, CDR2 SQIVND (reference sequence). The CDR3 is made up of 15 amino acids. Trimming pared 5 bases from V and 2 bases from J, leaving 12 bases between. The V and J genes are TRBV19 and TRBJ2-2; D perhaps matches TRBD1 (5 bases). The receptor was derived from a woman aged 40 to 49 with acute COVID-19. The sample comprised PBMCs or T cells enriched from blood (not recorded which). CDR3 protein: CASSPSGHNTGELFF. The CDR3 nucleotides read TGTGCCAGTAGTCCCTCAGGACACAACACCGGGGAGCTGTTTTTT. Filled out from reference TRBV19 and TRBJ2-2, the complete variable domain reads DGGITQSPKYLFRKEGQNVTLSCEQNLNHDAMYWYRQDPGQGLRLIYYSQIVNDFQKGDIAEGYSVSREKKESFPLTVTSAQKNPTAFYLCASSPSGHNTGELFFGEGSRLTVL.